Below, 28 T cell receptor beta chains from the same sample are listed, as sequenced in a study of neoadjuvant anti-PD-1 for oral cavity cancer. The time point denotes: after neoadjuvant nivolumab, at surgical resection. Assay: immunoSEQ multiplex PCR; the TCRdb copy retains only in-frame clones and omits some. The sample includes 9,500 to 15,000 clones, 71% of them seen just once. The sample here was PBMCs, taken after nivolumab (anti-PD-1) treatment. The receptors come from a person between 35 and 79 years old with oral cavity squamous cell carcinoma.

V gene TRBV7-2 combines with J gene TRBJ2-5; no firm D call. Between the trimmed V and J ends, which lost 6 bases and 2 bases, there was a span of 13 bases. Germline loops: CDR1 SGHTA, CDR2 FQGNSA. This CDR3 has 14 residues. In DNA form, the CDR3 reads TGTGCCAGCAGTCTGCGACGTACACAAGAGACCCAGTACTTC. Amino acid sequence: CASSLRRTQETQYF.

The rearrangement links TRBV5-1 to TRBJ1-2, with D possibly being TRBD1 (5 bases). The CDR3 spans 14 residues. V was trimmed by 1 base and J by 4 bases, leaving 11 bases between them. Germline V gene data show CDR1 as SGHRS and CDR2 as YFSETQ. This chain's CDR3 is CASSLITGTYGYTF. The CDR3 nucleotides read TGCGCCAGCAGCTTGATTACAGGTACCTATGGCTACACCTTC.

J is TRBJ1-2 and V is TRBV5-4; the match to TRBD1 covers 7 bases. This CDR3 contains 16 residues. Germline V lookup: CDR1 SGHNT, CDR2 YYREEE (reference sequence). Losses at the gene ends were 3 bases for V and 0 bases for J; bases not matched to a gene: 8. The CDR3 DNA sequence: TGTGCCAGCAGCTCGGGACAGCTAAGATCTAACTATGGCTACACCTTC. It is translated as CASSSGQLRSNYGYTF.

A few counts support this clone. This rearrangement joins TRBV5-1 to TRBJ2-1; unclear D gene. The germline V gene has CDR1 SGHRS and CDR2 YFSETQ. With 1 base removed from V and 5 bases from J, the gap between germline ends came to 7 bases. The CDR3 is 13 amino acids. CDR3 protein: CASSLRHNNEQFF. The CDR3 DNA reads TGCGCCAGCAGCTTGAGGCACAACAATGAGCAGTTCTTC.

This clone showed up just a few times. The J gene is TRBJ1-4, the V gene TRBV5-1; no clear D gene. This CDR3 has 13 amino acids. In germline, CDR1 is SGHRS, CDR2 YFSETQ. The V gene lost 5 bases and the J gene lost 0 bases, with 5 bases spanning the gap. The CDR3 protein is CASRNPTNEKLFF. The CDR3 DNA reads as TGCGCCAGCAGGAACCCAACTAATGAAAAACTGTTTTTT.

This chain links TRBV10-1 with TRBJ2-1, with D possibly TRBD2 on 7 matching bases. Germline CDR1 reads WNHNN; CDR2 reads SYGVQD (reference sequence). This CDR3 region has 20 residues. Trimming took 5 bases from V and 1 from J, leaving 27 bases between them. DNA of the CDR3: TGCGCCAGCAGTAGTTCCGTGGGGGGCCTGGCGGGAGTATCCTACAATGAGCAGTTCTTC. Amino acid sequence: CASSSSVGGLAGVSYNEQFF.

V and J are TRBV28 and TRBJ1-1, with D tentatively TRBD1 (5 bases). V gave up 4 bases and J gave up 7 bases, with 13 bases separating them. CDR1 and CDR2 (germline): MDHEN, SYDVKM. The length of the CDR3 is 13 residues. CDR3 region: CASSSDRSLEAFF. The CDR3 DNA follows: TGTGCCAGCAGTTCCGACAGAAGCCTTGAAGCTTTCTTT.

This clone has a handful of counts. V usage is TRBV6-1 and J usage is TRBJ2-7; 10 bases fit TRBD1. J was trimmed by 6 bases and V by 6 bases; bases with no gene match: 11. Per the germline V gene, CDR1 is MNHNS and CDR2 is SASEGT. The CDR3 consists of 15 residues. The chain's CDR3 is CASRATDRGITEQYF. In nucleotides, the CDR3 is TGTGCCAGCAGGGCCACGGACAGGGGGATAACCGAGCAGTACTTC.

CDR3 nucleotides: TGTGCCAGCAGCCAAGATGAGTGGGGCGGGGAGCAGTACTTC. Protein sequence: CASSQDEWGGEQYF. This chain joins TRBV4-2 and TRBJ2-7; either TRBD1 or TRBD2 may fit D (5 bases each). The CDR3 consists of 14 residues. CDR1 is LGHNA, CDR2 YNFKEQ, per germline. Trimming removed 0 bases from V and 7 bases from J, with 13 bases in between.

This clone showed up just a few times. This chain links TRBV11-2 with TRBJ2-1; perhaps TRBD1 as D (6 bases). Germline V gives CDR1 SGHAT, CDR2 FQNNGV. Trimming stripped 6 bases from V and 7 bases from J, with 16 bases between. CDR3 size: 14 residues. CDR3 DNA sequence: TGTGCCAGCAGTTCAATCCAGGGGTGGAATGAGCAGTTCTTC. Its protein product is CASSSIQGWNEQFF.

The rearrangement joins TRBV7-9 to TRBJ2-5; unclear D gene. Trimming stripped 1 base from V and 1 base from J, with 7 bases between. CDR1 is SEHNR and CDR2 is FQNEAQ in the germline V gene (reference sequence). CDR3 length: 14 residues. CDR3 nucleotide sequence: TGTGCCAGCAGCTTAGGTCTCCCCCAAGAGACCCAGTACTTC. Its protein is CASSLGLPQETQYF. The full variable domain, with the rest looked up from reference TRBV7-9 and TRBJ2-5, is DTGVSQNPRHKITKRGQNVTFRCDPISEHNRLYWYRQTLGQGPEFLTYFQNEAQLEKSRLLSDRFSAERPKGSFSTLEIQRTEQGDSAMYLCASSLGLPQETQYFGPGTRLLVL.

The rearrangement joins TRBV5-6 to TRBJ2-5; D perhaps matches TRBD1 (6 bases). The CDR3 is 18 amino acids. V gave up 3 bases and J gave up 5 bases, with 26 bases separating them. The V gene's germline CDR1 is SGHDT and CDR2 YYEEEE. As DNA, the CDR3 is TGTGCCAGCAGCTGGCTGAGAGAGCCGGGCAGGGGTGAGGAGACCCAGTACTTC. Encoded protein: CASSWLREPGRGEETQYF.

Written as DNA, the CDR3 is TGCGCCAGTGAAAGGGGGGGGATGAGAAATGAGCAGTTCTTC. Translating it yields CASERGGMRNEQFF. The chain combines TRBV10-2 with TRBJ2-1; possibly TRBD2 for D (7 bases). Per germline, CDR1 WSHSY and CDR2 SAAADI. V lost 9 bases to trimming and J lost 7 bases, with 19 bases between them. CDR3 length equals 14 residues.

This clone was counted a single time. V and J are TRBV19 and TRBJ2-7, with D perhaps TRBD2 (6 bases). The V gene's germline CDR1 is LNHDA and CDR2 SQIVND (reference sequence). This CDR3 has 16 amino acids. Deletions cut 0 bases from V and 1 base from J, with 13 bases between. Here the CDR3 DNA reads TGTGCCAGTAGTATAGATCTATGGACTACATCCTACGAGCAGTACTTC. This translates into CASSIDLWTTSYEQYF.

V is TRBV2 and J is TRBJ2-5; no clear D gene. Trimming removed 3 bases from V and 0 bases from J, with 11 bases in between. The germline V gene encodes CDR1 SNHLY and CDR2 FYNNEI. This CDR3 has 15 amino acids. For the CDR3, the DNA is TGTGCCAGCAGTGAGGCACGGCCGTACCAAGAGACCCAGTACTTC. Translation gives CASSEARPYQETQYF.

This chain connects TRBV6-6 to TRBJ1-2; D not certain. CDR1 is MNHNY, CDR2 SVGAGI, per germline (reference sequence). The CDR3 totals 10 residues. V lost 2 bases, J lost 8 bases, and 3 bases lay in between. This chain's CDR3 is CASSYEGYTF. In nucleotides, the CDR3 is TGTGCCAGCAGTTACGAGGGCTACACCTTC.

V usage is TRBV30 and J usage is TRBJ2-7; 11 bases map to TRBD2. V dropped 3 bases and J dropped 9; count of bases not matched to a gene: 10. Looked up from germline, CDR1 is GTSNPN and CDR2 is SVGIG (reference sequence). The CDR3 covers 14 residues. The CDR3 nucleotides are TGTGCCTGGAGCGTTGGGACTAGCGGACTCGGGCAGTACTTC. This gives the protein CAWSVGTSGLGQYF.

This chain connects TRBV5-1 to TRBJ2-5, with D possibly being TRBD1 or TRBD2 (6 bases each). The germline CDR1 and CDR2 sequences are SGHRS and YFSETQ. V was pared by 6 bases and J by 2 bases, with 14 bases between. The CDR3 runs to 14 residues. The CDR3 bases are TGCGCCAGCACCAAGGGGGGAGGTCAAGAGACCCAGTACTTC. Protein product: CASTKGGGQETQYF.

The chain joins TRBV2 to TRBJ2-4, with 10 bases aligning to TRBD2. This CDR3 has 15 residues. Trimming took 3 bases from V and 8 from J; bases not matched to a gene: 7. Germline CDR1 is SNHLY and CDR2 is FYNNEI. Here the CDR3 DNA reads TGTGCCAGCAGTGAGCTAGCGGGAGCGGTTGACATTCAGTACTTC. It encodes CASSELAGAVDIQYF.

This clone was detected only a few times. The chain employs TRBV4-1 and TRBJ1-5; TRBD1 might be the D (6 bases). V dropped 4 bases and J dropped 4 bases, with 14 bases sitting between them. The CDR3 has 15 residues. In germline, CDR1 is MGHRA, CDR2 YSYEKL. CDR3: CASSRGRGGNQPQHF. CDR3 DNA sequence: TGCGCCAGCAGCCGGGGCAGGGGTGGGAATCAGCCCCAGCATTTT.

The rearrangement joins TRBV28 to TRBJ1-2; the D is unclear. V shed 6 bases and J shed 5 bases, with 7 bases lying between them. The germline gives CDR1 MDHEN, CDR2 SYDVKM. The CDR3 covers 11 residues. The CDR3, as DNA: TGTGCCAGCAGCCGAACTTATGGCTACACCTTC. This translates into CASSRTYGYTF.

The chain carries TRBV19 and TRBJ2-3; 10 bases match TRBD2. Germline lookup yields CDR1 LNHDA and CDR2 SQIVND (reference sequence). With V trimmed by 6 bases and J by 1 base, 10 bases remained unmatched. This CDR3 contains 17 residues. The CDR3 is CASRPSIAGGRTDTQYF. The CDR3 DNA reads TGTGCCAGTAGGCCCTCTATAGCGGGGGGTCGCACAGATACGCAGTATTTT.

This chain joins TRBV6-5 and TRBJ1-2; tentatively, D is TRBD1 (5 bases). The germline V and J ends were trimmed by 8 bases and 0 bases, with 13 bases remaining between them. The CDR3 has 14 residues. The germline V gene has CDR1 MNHEY and CDR2 SVGAGI. CDR3 nucleotide sequence: TGTGCCAGCTACGACAGAGGAGCTAACTATGGCTACACCTTC. Translating it yields CASYDRGANYGYTF.

The chain recombines TRBV2 with TRBJ2-7, with D possibly being TRBD1 (5 bases). The germline gives CDR1 SNHLY, CDR2 FYNNEI. The ends were cut back, 4 bases at V and 2 bases at J, with 12 bases in the middle. The CDR3 extends over 14 amino acids. CDR3 sequence: CASSVTGQPYEQYF. Written as DNA, the CDR3 is TGTGCCAGCAGTGTCACAGGCCAACCCTACGAGCAGTACTTC.

This clone was recorded a few times. The rearrangement uses TRBV27 and TRBJ1-2; 8 bases map to TRBD1. The CDR3 is 14 residues long. V lost 6 bases, J lost 4 bases, and 7 bases stayed unmatched. CDR1 MNHEY and CDR2 SMNVEV come from the germline V gene (reference sequence). The CDR3, as DNA: TGTGCCAGCAGGCAATCAGACAGGGGCTATGGCTACACCTTC. This gives the protein CASRQSDRGYGYTF.

This clone was observed a handful of times. J is TRBJ1-3 and V is TRBV27, with D perhaps TRBD1 (5 bases). Trimming removed 4 bases at V and 4 bases at J, with 23 bases between. Looked up from germline, CDR1 is MNHEY and CDR2 is SMNVEV (reference sequence). This CDR3 is 18 amino acids long. Here the CDR3 reads CASSSREPGEGMGNTIYF. As DNA, the CDR3 is TGTGCCAGCAGTTCCCGAGAACCAGGCGAGGGGATGGGAAACACCATATATTTT.

The chain carries TRBV12-2 and TRBJ1-1; TRBD1, as called in the table, went unchecked against the DNA. TRBV12-2 is deemed a pseudogene. The CDR3 has 13 residues. The CDR3, as DNA: TGTGCAAGTCGCCCGTACATGAACACTGAAGCTTTCTTT. Residues: CASRPYMNTEAFF.

The chain recombines TRBV30 with TRBJ2-1; TRBD1 agrees at 9 bases. Trimming took 5 bases from V and 8 from J; bases not matched to a gene: 10. Germline V gives CDR1 GTSNPN, CDR2 SVGIG (reference sequence). The CDR3 loop spans 14 amino acids. The CDR3 DNA is TGTGCCTGGGGCCCCGGGACAGGGATTTATGAGCAGTTCTTC. Encoded protein: CAWGPGTGIYEQFF.